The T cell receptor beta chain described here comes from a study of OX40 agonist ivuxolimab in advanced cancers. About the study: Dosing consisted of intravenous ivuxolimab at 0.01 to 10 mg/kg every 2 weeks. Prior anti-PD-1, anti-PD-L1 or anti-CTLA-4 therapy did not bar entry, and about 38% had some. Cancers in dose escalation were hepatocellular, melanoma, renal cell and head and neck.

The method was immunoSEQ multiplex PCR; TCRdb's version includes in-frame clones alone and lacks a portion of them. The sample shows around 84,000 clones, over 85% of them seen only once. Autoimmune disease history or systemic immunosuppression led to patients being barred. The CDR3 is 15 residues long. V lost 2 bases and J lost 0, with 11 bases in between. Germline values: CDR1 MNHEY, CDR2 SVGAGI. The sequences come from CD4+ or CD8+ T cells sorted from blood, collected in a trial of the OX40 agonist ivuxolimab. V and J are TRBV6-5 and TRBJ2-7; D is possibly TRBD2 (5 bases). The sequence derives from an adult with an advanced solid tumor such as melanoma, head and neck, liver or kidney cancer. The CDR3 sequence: CASSYAAVDSYEQYF. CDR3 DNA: TGTGCCAGCAGTTACGCAGCGGTAGACTCCTACGAGCAGTACTTC.